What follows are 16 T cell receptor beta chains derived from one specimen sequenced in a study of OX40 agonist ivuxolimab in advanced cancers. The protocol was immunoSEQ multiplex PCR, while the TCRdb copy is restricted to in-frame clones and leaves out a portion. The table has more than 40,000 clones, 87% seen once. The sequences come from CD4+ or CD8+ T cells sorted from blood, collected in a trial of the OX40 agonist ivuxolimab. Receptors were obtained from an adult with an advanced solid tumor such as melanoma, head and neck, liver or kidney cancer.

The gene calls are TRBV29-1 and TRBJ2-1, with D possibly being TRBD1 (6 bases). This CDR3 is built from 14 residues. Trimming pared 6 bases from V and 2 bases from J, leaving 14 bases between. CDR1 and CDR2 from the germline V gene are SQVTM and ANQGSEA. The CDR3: CSVRQAGAYNEQFF. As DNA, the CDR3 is TGCAGCGTACGACAGGCTGGGGCCTACAATGAGCAGTTCTTC.

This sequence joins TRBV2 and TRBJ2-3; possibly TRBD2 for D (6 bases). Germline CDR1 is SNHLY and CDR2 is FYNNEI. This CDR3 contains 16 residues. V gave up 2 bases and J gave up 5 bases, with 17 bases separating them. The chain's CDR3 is CASSETPGLGGDTQYF. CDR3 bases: TGTGCCAGCAGTGAAACACCGGGACTCGGAGGAGATACGCAGTATTTT.

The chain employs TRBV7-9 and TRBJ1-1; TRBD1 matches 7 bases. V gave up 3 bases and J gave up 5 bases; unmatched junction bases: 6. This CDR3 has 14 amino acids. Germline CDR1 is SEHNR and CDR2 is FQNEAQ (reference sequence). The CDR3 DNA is TGTGCCAGCAGCTTCCGACAGGGAACAACTGAAGCTTTCTTT. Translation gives CASSFRQGTTEAFF. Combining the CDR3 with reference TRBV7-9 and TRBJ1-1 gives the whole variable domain DTGVSQNPRHKITKRGQNVTFRCDPISEHNRLYWYRQTLGQGPEFLTYFQNEAQLEKSRLLSDRFSAERPKGSFSTLEIQRTEQGDSAMYLCASSFRQGTTEAFFGQGTRLTVV.

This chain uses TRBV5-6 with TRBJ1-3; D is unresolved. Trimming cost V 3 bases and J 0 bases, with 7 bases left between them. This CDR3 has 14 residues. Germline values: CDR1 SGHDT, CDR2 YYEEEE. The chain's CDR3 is CASSWGSSGNTIYF. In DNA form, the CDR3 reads TGTGCCAGCAGCTGGGGTAGCTCTGGAAACACCATATATTTT.

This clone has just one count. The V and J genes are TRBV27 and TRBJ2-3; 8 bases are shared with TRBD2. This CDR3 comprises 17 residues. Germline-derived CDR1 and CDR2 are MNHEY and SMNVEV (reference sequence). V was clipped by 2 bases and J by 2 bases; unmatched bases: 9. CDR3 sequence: CASSLVAGLSYTDTQYF. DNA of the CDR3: TGTGCCAGCAGTTTAGTAGCGGGACTCTCTTACACAGATACGCAGTATTTT.

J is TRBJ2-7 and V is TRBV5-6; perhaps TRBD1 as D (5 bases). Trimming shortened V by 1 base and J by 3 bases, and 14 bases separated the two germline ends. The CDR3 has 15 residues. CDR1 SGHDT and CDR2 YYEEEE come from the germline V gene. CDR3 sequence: CASSLSGPGLYEQYF. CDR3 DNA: TGTGCCAGCAGCTTGTCGGGCCCAGGGCTCTACGAGCAGTACTTC.

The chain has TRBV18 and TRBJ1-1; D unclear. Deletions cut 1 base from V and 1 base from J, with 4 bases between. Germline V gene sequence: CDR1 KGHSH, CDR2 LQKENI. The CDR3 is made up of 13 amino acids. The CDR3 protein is CASSPLWNTEAFF. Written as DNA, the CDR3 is TGTGCCAGCTCACCACTCTGGAACACTGAAGCTTTCTTT.

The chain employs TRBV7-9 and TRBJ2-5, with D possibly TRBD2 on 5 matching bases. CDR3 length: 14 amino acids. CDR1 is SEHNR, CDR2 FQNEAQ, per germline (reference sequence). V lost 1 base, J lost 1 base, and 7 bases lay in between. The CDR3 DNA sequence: TGTGCCAGCAGCTTAGTACGGGGCCAAGAGACCCAGTACTTC. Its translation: CASSLVRGQETQYF.

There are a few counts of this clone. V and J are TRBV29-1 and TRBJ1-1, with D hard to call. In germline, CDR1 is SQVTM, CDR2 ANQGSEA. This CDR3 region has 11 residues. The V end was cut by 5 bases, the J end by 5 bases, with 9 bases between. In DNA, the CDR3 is TGCAGCGTTCCCCTTATGACTGAAGCTTTCTTT. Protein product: CSVPLMTEAFF.

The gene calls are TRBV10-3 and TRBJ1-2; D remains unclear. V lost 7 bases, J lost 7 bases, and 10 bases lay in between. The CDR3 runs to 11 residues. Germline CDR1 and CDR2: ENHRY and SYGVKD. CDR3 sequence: CAIIEGSGYTF. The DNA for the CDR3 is TGTGCCATCATCGAAGGCTCTGGCTACACCTTC.

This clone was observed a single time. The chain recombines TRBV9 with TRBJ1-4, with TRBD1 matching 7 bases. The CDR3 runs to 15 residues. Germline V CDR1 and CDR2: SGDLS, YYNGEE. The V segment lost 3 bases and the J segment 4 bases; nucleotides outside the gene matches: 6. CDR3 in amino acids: CASSDRDSLNEKLFF. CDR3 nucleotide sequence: TGTGCCAGCAGCGACAGGGACAGCCTTAATGAAAAACTGTTTTTT.

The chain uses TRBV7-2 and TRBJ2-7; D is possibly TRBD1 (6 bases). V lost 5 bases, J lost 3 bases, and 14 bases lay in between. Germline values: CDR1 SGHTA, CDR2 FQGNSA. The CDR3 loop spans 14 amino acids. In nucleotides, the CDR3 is TGTGCCAGCAGCCCCGTCGGACAGATCTACGAGCAGTACTTC. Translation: CASSPVGQIYEQYF.

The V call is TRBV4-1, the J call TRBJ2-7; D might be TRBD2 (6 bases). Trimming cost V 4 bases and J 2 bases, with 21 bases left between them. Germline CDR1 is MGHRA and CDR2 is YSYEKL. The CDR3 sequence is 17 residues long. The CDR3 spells CASSLQLTSSVPYEQYF. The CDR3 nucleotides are TGCGCCAGCAGCCTACAGCTAACATCTAGCGTACCCTACGAGCAGTACTTC.

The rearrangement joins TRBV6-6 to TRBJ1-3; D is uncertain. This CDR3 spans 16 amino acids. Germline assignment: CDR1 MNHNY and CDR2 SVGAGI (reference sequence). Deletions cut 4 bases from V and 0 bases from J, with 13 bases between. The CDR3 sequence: CASSWLLADSGNTIYF. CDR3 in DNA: TGTGCCAGCAGTTGGCTACTCGCGGACTCTGGAAACACCATATATTTT.

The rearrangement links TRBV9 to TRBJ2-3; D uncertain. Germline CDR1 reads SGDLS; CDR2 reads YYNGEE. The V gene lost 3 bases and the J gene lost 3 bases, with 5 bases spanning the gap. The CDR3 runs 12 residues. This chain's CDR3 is CASSGDTDTQYF. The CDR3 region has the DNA TGTGCCAGCAGCGGGGATACAGATACGCAGTATTTT.

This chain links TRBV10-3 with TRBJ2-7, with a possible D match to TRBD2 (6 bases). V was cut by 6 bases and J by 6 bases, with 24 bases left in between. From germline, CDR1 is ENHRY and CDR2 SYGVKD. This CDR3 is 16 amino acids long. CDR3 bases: TGTGCCATCAGAATAGGGGACCGGGACTCCGCGTCCGAGCAGTACTTC. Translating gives CAIRIGDRDSASEQYF.